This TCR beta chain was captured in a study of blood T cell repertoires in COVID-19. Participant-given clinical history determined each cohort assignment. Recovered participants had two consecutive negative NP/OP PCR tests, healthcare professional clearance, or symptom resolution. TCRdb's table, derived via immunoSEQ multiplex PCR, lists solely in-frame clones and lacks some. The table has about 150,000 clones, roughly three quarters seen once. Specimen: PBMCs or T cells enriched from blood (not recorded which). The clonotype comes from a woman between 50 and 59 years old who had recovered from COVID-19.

The CDR3 loop reads CASSVGPPQVGGELFF. As DNA, the CDR3 is TGTGCCAGCAGCGTAGGCCCCCCACAGGTCGGCGGGGAGCTGTTTTTT. The chain links TRBV9 to TRBJ2-2, with a tentative D call TRBD1 (5 bases). CDR1 is SGDLS, CDR2 YYNGEE, per germline. This CDR3 is built from 16 residues. V was shortened by 0 bases and J by 7 bases, with 16 bases between the two germline ends.